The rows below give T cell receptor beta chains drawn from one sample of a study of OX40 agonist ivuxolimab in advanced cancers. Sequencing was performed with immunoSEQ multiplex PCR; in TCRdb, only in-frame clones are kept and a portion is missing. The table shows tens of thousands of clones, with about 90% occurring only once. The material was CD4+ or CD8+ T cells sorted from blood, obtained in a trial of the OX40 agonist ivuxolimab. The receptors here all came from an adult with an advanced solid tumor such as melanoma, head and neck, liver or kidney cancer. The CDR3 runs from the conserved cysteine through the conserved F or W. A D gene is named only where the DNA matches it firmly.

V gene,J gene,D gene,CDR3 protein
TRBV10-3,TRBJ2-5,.,CAISESWLIETQYF
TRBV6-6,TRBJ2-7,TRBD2,CASLGLAGYEQYF
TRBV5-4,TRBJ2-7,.,CASSLGGTYEQYF
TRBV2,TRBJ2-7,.,CASSAPWDSGYEQYF
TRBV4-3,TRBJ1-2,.,CASSQELPHDGRYGYTF
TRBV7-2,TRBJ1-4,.,CASSIWGEKLFF
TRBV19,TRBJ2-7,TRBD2,CASSQLAGGSSYEQYF
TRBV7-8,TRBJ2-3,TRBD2,CASSAALAGSSTDTQYF
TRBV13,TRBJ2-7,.,CASSLGGGYVRYEQYF
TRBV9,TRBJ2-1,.,CASSSGPANEQFF
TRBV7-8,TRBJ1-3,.,CASSLGFMGSGNTIYF
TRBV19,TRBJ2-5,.,CASSEFAVQETQYF
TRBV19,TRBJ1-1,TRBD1,CASSIHRGRRNTEAFF
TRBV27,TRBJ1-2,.,CASSLAGGGYGYTF
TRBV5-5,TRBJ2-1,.,CASSWALEQFF
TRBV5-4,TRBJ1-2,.,CASSLGGDTANYGYTF
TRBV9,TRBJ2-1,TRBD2,CASSLLSGGSPYNEQFF
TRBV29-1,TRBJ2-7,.,CSVVASYEQYF
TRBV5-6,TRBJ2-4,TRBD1,CASSLTGTVNIQYF
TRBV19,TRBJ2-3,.,CASSITGQSHTDTQYF
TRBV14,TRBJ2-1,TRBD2,CASSQLRGLAAEQFF
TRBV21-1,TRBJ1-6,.,CASSNSERTAYNSPLHF
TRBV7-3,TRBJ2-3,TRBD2,CASSISGGAIDTQYF
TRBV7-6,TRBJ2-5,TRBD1,CASSFSQQGARETQYF
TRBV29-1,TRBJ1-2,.,CSTNGPDWGYTF
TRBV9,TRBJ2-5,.,CASAEATQETQYF
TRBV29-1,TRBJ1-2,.,CSGQGLLGYTF
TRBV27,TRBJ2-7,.,CASSSGRTYEQYF
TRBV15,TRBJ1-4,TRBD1,CATSSGQDVVGEKLFF
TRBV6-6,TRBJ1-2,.,CASSGGEANGYTF
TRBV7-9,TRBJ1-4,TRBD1,CASSLFPPDRGDEKLFF
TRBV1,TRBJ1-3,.,CTSSPRGTGPNTIYF
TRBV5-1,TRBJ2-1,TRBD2,CASTSSSGDYNEQFF
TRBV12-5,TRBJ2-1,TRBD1,CASGFPEQNTGTDYNEQFF